This paragraph reports one T cell receptor beta chain. Its cognate antigen is unknown. The source of the sample is a study of shared clonotypes between healthy human individuals. Study-wide context: Donor ages ranged 18 to 49 years: a couple of women, a few men.

The length of the CDR3 is 17 residues. CDR1 and CDR2 from the germline V gene are MGHDK and SYGVNS. The V gene end was trimmed by 2 bases and the J gene end by 7 bases; junction bases not matched to a gene: 11. Clones were sequenced by immunoSEQ multiplex PCR, and TCRdb holds only the in-frame ones, with some missing. The sample carries approximately 710,000 clones, around 91% recorded once. The study's findings and limits: Naive subsets generally had larger estimated richness than memory subsets. Clonotype sharing among donors, it was expected, would be affected by sequencing depth. Naive CD4 clonotypes overlapped across a handful of donors at roughly 5%.

The genes are TRBV25-1 and TRBJ2-1; 10 bases map to TRBD2. The TCR sequence derives from a man aged 18 to 30 in good health. Some clones in this sample may be carry-over from other donors' samples. The sequenced sample consisted of memory CD8+ T cells from PBMCs. The subset was: CD45RO+ cells pooled with CCR7-negative TemRA cells. In nucleotides, the CDR3 is TGTGCCAGCAGTGAAGATCCCTCTAGCGGGAGTCTTAATGAGCAGTTCTTC. This gives the protein CASSEDPSSGSLNEQFF. Variable domain in full (rest from reference TRBV25-1 and TRBJ2-1): EADIYQTPRYLVIGTGKKITLECSQTMGHDKMYWYQQDPGMELHLIHYSYGVNSTEKGDLSSESTVSRIRTEHFPLTLESARPSHTSQYLCASSEDPSSGSLNEQFFGPGTRLTVL.